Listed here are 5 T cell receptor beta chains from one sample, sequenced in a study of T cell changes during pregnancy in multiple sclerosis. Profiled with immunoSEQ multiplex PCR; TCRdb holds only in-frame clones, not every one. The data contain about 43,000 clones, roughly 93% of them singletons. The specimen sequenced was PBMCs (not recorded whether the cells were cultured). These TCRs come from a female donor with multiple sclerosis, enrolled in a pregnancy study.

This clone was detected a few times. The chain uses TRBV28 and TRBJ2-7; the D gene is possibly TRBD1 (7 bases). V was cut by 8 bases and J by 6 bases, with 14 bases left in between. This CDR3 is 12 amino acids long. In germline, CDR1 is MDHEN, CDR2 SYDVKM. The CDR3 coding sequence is TGTGCCAGCTCCGACAGGGAGGTCGAGCAGTACTTC. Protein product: CASSDREVEQYF.

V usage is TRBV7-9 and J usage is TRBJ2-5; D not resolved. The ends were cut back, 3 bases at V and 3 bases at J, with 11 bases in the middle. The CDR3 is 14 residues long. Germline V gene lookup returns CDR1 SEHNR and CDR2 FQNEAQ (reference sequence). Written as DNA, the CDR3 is TGTGCCAGCAGCTTGTTAGTGTCAGAAGAGACCCAGTACTTC. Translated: CASSLLVSEETQYF.

The CDR3 DNA reads TGCGCCAGCAGCCAAGATATCGCAGGAGCCCCCTACGAGCAGTACTTC. Its translation is CASSQDIAGAPYEQYF. V is TRBV4-3 and J is TRBJ2-7; D gene uncertain. CDR3 length equals 16 residues. Germline V gene sequence: CDR1 LGHNA, CDR2 YSLEER. V shed 0 bases and J shed 2 bases, with 14 bases lying between them.

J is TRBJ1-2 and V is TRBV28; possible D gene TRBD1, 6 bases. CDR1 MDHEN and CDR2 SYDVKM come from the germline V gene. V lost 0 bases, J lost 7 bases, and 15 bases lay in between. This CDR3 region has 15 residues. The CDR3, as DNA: TGTGCCAGCAGTTTATGGGGGGCAGGGGACGGTGGCTACACCTTC. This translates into CASSLWGAGDGGYTF.

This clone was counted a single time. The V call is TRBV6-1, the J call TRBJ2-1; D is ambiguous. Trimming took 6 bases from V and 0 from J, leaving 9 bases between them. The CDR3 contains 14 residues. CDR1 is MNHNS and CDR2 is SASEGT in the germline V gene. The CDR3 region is CASRVGVSYNEQFF. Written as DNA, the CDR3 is TGTGCCAGCAGGGTTGGCGTCTCCTACAATGAGCAGTTCTTC.